Presented here are 4 T cell receptor beta chains from one specimen sequenced in a study of T cells in localized non-small cell lung cancer (dated by TCRdb to about 2020). Libraries were built with the immunoSEQ multiplex PCR assay. As stored in TCRdb, this immuneACCESS dataset retains in-frame rearrangements with V and J assigned. A fraction of the clones does not appear; measured against another copy, unresolved V genes explain less than half of the discrepancy, and the remainder lacks a known reason. The sample yields about 59,000 clones; 70% to 90% were counted once. Jointly, the top ten make up roughly 21% of the sample. Material: peripheral blood, obtained before any cancer treatment. The receptors were gathered from a man between 35 and 75 years old with stage I squamous cell lung carcinoma.

The chain links TRBV27 to TRBJ2-7; the D gene could be TRBD1 or TRBD2 (6 bases each). Germline CDR1 reads MNHEY; CDR2 reads SMNVEV (reference sequence). The CDR3 is 13 residues long. V lost 8 bases and J 4 bases, leaving 15 bases between the germline ends. CDR3 in DNA: TGTGCCAGCCGAGGAGGGGGGATTTACGAGCAGTACTTC. It yields the protein CASRGGGIYEQYF.

This chain links TRBV13 with TRBJ2-7; 8 bases are a match to TRBD1. Germline CDR1 is PRHDT and CDR2 is FYEKMQ (reference sequence). This CDR3 has 14 residues. V gave up 5 bases and J gave up 2 bases; unmatched junction bases: 5. CDR3 protein: CASSLRDRTYEQYF. CDR3 DNA: TGTGCCAGCAGCCTCCGGGACAGGACCTACGAGCAGTACTTC.

The rearrangement links TRBV6-5 to TRBJ2-3; the D is unclear. Germline-derived CDR1 and CDR2 are MNHEY and SVGAGI. V dropped 1 base and J dropped 1 base, with 6 bases sitting between them. CDR3 length: 14 residues. The CDR3 sequence is CASSYYPGTDTQYF. The CDR3 bases are TGTGCCAGCAGTTACTACCCAGGCACAGATACGCAGTATTTT.

The chain links TRBV7-9 to TRBJ2-7; D not certain. Germline V gene data show CDR1 as SEHNR and CDR2 as FQNEAQ (reference sequence). The V gene lost 5 bases and the J gene lost 1 base, with 9 bases spanning the gap. This CDR3 is built from 13 residues. CDR3 coding DNA: TGTGCCAGCAGCCCCCGTAGTTCCTACGAGCAGTACTTC. Protein sequence: CASSPRSSYEQYF. Looking up the rest from reference TRBV7-9 and TRBJ2-7 gives the full variable domain: DTGVSQNPRHKITKRGQNVTFRCDPISEHNRLYWYRQTLGQGPEFLTYFQNEAQLEKSRLLSDRFSAERPKGSFSTLEIQRTEQGDSAMYLCASSPRSSYEQYFGPGTRLTVT.